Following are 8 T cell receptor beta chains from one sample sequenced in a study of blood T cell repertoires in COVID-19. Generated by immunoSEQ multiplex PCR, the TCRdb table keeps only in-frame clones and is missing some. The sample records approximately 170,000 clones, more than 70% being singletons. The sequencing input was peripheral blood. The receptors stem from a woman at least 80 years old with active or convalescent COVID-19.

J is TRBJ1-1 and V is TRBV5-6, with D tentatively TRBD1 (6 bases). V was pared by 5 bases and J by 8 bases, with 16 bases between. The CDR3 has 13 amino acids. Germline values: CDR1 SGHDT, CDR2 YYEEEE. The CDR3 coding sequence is TGTGCCAGCAGTCATACAGGGCGAGGGGAAGCTTTCTTT. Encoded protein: CASSHTGRGEAFF.

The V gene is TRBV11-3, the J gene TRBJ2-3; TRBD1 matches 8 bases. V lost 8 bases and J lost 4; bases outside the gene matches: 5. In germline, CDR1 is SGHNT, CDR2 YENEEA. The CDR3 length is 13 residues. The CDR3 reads CASGQGVSDTQYF. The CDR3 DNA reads TGTGCCAGCGGACAGGGAGTTTCAGATACGCAGTATTTT.

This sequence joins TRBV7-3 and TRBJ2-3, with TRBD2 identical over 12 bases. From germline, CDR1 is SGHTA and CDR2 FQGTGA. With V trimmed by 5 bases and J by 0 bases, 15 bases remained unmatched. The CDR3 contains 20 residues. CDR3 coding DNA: TGTGCCAGCAGCCCTCGGACTAGCGGGACGTTATTCTCTAGCACAGATACGCAGTATTTT. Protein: CASSPRTSGTLFSSTDTQYF.

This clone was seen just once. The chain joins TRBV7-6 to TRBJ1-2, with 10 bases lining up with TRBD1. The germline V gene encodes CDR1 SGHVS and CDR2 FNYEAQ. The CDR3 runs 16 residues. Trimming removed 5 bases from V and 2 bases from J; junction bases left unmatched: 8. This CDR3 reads CASSPRTGQGNYGYTF. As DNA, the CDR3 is TGTGCCAGCAGCCCCCGGACGGGACAGGGGAACTATGGCTACACCTTC.

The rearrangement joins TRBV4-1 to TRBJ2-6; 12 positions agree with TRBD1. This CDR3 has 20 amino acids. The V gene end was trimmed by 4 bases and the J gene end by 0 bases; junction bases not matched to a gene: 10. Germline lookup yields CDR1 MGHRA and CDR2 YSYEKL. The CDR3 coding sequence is TGCGCCAGCAGCCGATGGGGACAGGGGGCTTCGGGCTCTGGGGCCAACGTCCTGACTTTC. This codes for CASSRWGQGASGSGANVLTF.

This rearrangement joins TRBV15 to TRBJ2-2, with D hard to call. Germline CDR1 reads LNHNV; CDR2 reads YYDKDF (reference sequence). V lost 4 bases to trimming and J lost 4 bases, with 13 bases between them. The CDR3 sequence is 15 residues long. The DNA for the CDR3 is TGTGCCACCAGCAAAACCCCGATCGGCACCGGGGAGCTGTTTTTT. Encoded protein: CATSKTPIGTGELFF.

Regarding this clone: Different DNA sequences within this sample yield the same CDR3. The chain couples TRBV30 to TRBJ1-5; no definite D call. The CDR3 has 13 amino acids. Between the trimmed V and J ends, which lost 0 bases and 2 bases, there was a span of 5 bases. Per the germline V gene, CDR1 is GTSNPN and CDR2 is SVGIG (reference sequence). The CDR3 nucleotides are TGTGCCTGGAGTGTACTTGGCAATCAGCCCCAGCATTTT. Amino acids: CAWSVLGNQPQHF. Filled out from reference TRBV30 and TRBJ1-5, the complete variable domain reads SQTIHQWPATLVQPVGSPLSLECTVEGTSNPNLYWYRQAAGRGLQLLFYSVGIGQISSEVPQNLSASRPQDRQFILSSKKLLLSDSGFYLCAWSVLGNQPQHFGDGTRLSIL.

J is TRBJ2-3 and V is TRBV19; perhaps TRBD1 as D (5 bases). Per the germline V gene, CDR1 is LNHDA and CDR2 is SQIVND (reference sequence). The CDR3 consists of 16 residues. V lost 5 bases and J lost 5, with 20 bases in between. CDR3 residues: CASSGTTGVPGDTQYF. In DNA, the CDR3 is TGTGCCAGTAGTGGAACCACAGGAGTCCCCGGAGATACGCAGTATTTT.